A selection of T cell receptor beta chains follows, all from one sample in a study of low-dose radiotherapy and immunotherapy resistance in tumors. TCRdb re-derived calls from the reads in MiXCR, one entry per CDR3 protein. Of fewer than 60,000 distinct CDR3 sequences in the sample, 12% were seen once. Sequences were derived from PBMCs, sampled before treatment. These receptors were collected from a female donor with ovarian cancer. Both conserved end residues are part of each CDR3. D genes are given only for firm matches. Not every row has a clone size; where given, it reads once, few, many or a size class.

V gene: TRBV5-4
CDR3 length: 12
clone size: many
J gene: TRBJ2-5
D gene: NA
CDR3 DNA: TGTGCCAGCAGCTTGGGAGCGGAGACCCAGTACTTC
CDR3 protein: CASSLGAETQYF

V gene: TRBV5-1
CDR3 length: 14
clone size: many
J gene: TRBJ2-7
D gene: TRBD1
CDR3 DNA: TGCGCCAGCAGCCAAAGACAGGGGATCTACGAGCAGTACTTC
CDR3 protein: CASSQRQGIYEQYF

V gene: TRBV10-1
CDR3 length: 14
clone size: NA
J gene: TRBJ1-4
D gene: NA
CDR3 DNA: TGCGCCAGCAGTGCTCCAGGTGGAAATGAAAAACTGTTTTTT
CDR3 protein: CASSAPGGNEKLFF

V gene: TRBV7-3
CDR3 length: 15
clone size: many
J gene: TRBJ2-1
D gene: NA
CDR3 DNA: TGTGCCAGCAGCACGACCGGGACCATTATTCATGAGCAGTTCTTC
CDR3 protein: CASSTTGTIIHEQFF

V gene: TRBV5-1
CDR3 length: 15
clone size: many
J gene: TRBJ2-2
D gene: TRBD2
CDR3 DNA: TGCGCCAGCAGCTTCGGGGGGAGTCACACCGGGGAGCTGTTTTTT
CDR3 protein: CASSFGGSHTGELFF

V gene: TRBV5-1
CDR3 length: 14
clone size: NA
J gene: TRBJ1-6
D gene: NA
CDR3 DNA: TGCGCCAGCAGCTTGGTACAGGAAGATTCACCCCTCCACTTT
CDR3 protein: CASSLVQEDSPLHF

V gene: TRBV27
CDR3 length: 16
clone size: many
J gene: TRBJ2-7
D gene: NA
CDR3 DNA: TGTGCCAGCAGTTTCGAAGGACCCGAGACGCTCTACGAGCAGTACTTC
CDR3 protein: CASSFEGPETLYEQYF

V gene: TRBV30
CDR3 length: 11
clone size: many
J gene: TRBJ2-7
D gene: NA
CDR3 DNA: TGTGCCCACGTGCACGACTACGAGCAGTACTTC
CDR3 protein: CAHVHDYEQYF

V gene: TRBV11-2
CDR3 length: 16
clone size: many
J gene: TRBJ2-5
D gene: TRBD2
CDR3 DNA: TGTGCCAGCAGCCCAGGGACTAGCGGGAGAGGGGAGACCCAGTACTTC
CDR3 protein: CASSPGTSGRGETQYF

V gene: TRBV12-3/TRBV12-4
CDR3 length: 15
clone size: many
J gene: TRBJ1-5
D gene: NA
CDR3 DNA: TGTGCCAGCAGTTTGGGAGGGGGGTTTCCTCAGCCCCAGCATTTT
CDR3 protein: CASSLGGGFPQPQHF

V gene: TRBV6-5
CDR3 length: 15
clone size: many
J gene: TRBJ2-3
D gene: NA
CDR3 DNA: TGTGCCAGCAGGAACGGGGGGCCGGCGTCAGATACGCAGTATTTT
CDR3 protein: CASRNGGPASDTQYF

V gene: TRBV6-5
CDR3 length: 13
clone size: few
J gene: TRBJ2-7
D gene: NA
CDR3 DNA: TGTGCCAGCAGTTTCTCCAGGGGACCCGAGCAGTACTTC
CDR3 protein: CASSFSRGPEQYF

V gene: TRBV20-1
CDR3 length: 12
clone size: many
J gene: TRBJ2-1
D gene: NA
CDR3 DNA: TGCAGTGCCCCCCACTCCTACAATGAGCAGTTCTTC
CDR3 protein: CSAPHSYNEQFF

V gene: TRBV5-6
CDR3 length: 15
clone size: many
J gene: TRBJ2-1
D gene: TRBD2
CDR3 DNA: TGTGCCAGCAGGACGACTAGCGGGAGGGCCCATGAGCAGTTCTTC
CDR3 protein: CASRTTSGRAHEQFF

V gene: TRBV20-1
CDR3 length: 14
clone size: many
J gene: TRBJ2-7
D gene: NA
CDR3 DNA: TGCAGTGCTAGATTGCAGGCGACCCCCTACGAGCAGTACTTC
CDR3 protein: CSARLQATPYEQYF